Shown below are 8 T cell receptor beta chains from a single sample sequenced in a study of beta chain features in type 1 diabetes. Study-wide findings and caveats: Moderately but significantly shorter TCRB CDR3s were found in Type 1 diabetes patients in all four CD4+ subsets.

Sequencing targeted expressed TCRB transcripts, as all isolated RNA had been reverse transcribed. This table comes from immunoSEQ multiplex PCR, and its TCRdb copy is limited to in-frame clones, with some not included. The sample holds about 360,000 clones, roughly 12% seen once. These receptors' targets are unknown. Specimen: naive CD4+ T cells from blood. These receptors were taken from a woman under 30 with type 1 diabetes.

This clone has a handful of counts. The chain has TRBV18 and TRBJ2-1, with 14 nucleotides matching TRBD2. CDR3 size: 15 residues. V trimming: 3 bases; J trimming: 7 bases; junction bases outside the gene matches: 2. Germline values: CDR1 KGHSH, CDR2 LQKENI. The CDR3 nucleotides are TGTGCCAGCTCACCCGGGACTAGCGGGAGAAATGAGCAGTTCTTC. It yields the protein CASSPGTSGRNEQFF.

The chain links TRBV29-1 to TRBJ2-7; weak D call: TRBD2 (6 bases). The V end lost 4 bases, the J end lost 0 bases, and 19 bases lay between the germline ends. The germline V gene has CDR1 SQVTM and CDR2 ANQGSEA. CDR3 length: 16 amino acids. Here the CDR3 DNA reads TGCAGCGTTGTATCGGGGGACGTGGAAAGCTCCTACGAGCAGTACTTC. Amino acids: CSVVSGDVESSYEQYF.

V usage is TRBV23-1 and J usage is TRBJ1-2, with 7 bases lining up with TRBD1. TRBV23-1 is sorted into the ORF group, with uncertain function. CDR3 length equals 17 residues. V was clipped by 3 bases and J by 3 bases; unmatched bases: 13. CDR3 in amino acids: CASSHGGSPDRDYGYTF. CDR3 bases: TGCGCCAGCAGTCACGGGGGTTCACCCGACAGGGACTATGGCTACACCTTC.

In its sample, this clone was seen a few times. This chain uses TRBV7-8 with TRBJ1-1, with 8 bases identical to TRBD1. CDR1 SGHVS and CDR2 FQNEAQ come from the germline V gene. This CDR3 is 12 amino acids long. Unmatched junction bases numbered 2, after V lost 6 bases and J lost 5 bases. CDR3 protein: CASRGTGTEAFF. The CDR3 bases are TGTGCCAGCAGGGGGACAGGAACTGAAGCTTTCTTT.

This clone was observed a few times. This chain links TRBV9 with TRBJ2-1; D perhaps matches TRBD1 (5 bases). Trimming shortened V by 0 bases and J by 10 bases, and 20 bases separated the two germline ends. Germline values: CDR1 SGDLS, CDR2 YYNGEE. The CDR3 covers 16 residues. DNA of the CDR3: TGTGCCAGCAGCGTAGGGGGCGCCCTCCCCAATGGGGAGCAGTTCTTC. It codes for CASSVGGALPNGEQFF.

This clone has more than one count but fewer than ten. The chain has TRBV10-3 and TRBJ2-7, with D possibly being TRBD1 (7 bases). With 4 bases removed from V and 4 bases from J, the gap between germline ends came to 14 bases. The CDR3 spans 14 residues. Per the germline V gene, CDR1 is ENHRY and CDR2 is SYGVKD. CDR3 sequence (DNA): TGTGCCATCAGTGTAGGAGGGGGCATATACGAGCAGTACTTC. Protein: CAISVGGGIYEQYF.

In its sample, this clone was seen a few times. CDR3 residues: CASRAQGAGYGYTF. The CDR3 DNA reads TGTGCCAGCAGGGCACAGGGGGCTGGCTATGGCTACACCTTC. This chain links TRBV6-5 with TRBJ1-2; TRBD1 aligns across 9 bases. Germline assignment: CDR1 MNHEY and CDR2 SVGAGI. V dropped 6 bases and J dropped 4; count of bases not matched to a gene: 6. The CDR3 runs to 14 residues.

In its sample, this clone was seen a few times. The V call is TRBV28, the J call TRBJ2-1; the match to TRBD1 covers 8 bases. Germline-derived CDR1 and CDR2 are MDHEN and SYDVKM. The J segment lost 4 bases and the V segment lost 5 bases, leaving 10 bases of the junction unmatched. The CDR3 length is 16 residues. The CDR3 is CASSPYGQGQYNEQFF. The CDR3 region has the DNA TGTGCCAGCAGTCCATACGGACAGGGCCAGTACAATGAGCAGTTCTTC.